The clone carrying this T cell receptor (beta chain) was found a few times. The antigen remains undetermined. Per germline, CDR1 MDHEN and CDR2 SYDVKM. CDR3 length equals 15 residues. The V end lost 4 bases, the J end lost 4 bases, and 13 bases lay between the germline ends. The treatment denotes: randomized to nivolumab then ipilimumab (arm A) or the reverse (arm B). The entry originates in a study of sequential checkpoint blockade in melanoma. Study-wide points: In arm A, pretreatment tumor clonality was associated with response.

Measured with immunoSEQ multiplex PCR; TCRdb has only the in-frame clones, and not every one. Here the sample spans roughly 3,700 clones, roughly 20% being singletons. The J gene is TRBJ2-2, the V gene TRBV28, with D possibly being TRBD1 or TRBD2 (6 bases each). This receptor was taken from a human donor with melanoma. Sequencing used tumor tissue (inferred from file names), obtained from a patient given nivolumab and ipilimumab in sequence. The DNA of the CDR3 is TGTGCCAGCAGTTGGGGGGCTACTAGCACCGGGGAGCTGTTTTTT. It yields the protein CASSWGATSTGELFF.